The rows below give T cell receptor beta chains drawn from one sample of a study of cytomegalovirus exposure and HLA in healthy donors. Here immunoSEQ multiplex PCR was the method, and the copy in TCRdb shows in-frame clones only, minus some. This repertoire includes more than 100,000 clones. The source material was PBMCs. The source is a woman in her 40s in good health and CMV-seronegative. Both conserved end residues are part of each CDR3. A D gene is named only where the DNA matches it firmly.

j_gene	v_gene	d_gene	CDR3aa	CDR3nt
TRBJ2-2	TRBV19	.	CASSIRYDYTGELFF	TGTGCCAGTAGTATACGGTATGATTACACCGGGGAGCTGTTTTTT
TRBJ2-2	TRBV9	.	CASSPRLASTGELFF	TGTGCCAGCAGCCCCCGGTTAGCGAGCACCGGGGAGCTGTTTTTT
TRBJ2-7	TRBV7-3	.	CASSLGRGRYEQYF	TGTGCCAGCAGCCTCGGCAGGGGGAGGTACGAGCAGTACTTC
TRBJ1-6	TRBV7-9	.	CASSSPYRAYNSPLHF	TGTGCCAGCAGCTCACCTTACAGGGCCTATAATTCACCCCTCCACTTT
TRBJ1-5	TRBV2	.	CASSRGWRTRGNQPQHF	TGTGCCAGCAGCAGGGGTTGGAGGACGAGAGGCAATCAGCCCCAGCATTTT
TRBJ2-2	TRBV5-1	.	CASSPDRLGGTGELFF	TGCGCCAGCAGCCCCGACAGGTTAGGGGGCACCGGGGAGCTGTTTTTT
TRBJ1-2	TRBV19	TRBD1	CASSVSGTGAGYTF	TGTGCCAGTAGTGTCTCCGGGACAGGGGCTGGCTACACCTTC
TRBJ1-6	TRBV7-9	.	CASSLQGGSPLHF	TGTGCCAGCAGCTTACAGGGAGGGTCACCCCTCCACTTT
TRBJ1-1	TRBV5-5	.	CASSAYPGQNTEAFF	TGTGCCAGCAGCGCATACCCGGGACAGAACACTGAAGCTTTCTTT
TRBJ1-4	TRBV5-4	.	CASSLSAGVNEKLFF	TGTGCCAGCAGCTTGTCCGCCGGGGTTAATGAAAAACTGTTTTTT
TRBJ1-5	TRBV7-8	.	CASSAQQLNQPQHF	TGTGCCAGCAGCGCCCAACAGCTTAATCAGCCCCAGCATTTT
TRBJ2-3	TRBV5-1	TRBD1	CASSSTGTGIPDTQYF	TGCGCCAGCAGCTCCACCGGGACAGGGATCCCAGATACGCAGTATTTT
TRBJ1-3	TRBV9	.	CASSVATAVLPTIYF	TGTGCCAGCAGCGTAGCTACAGCCGTTCTACCCACCATATATTTT
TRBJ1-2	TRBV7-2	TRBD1	CASRPGTGGVYGYTF	TGTGCCAGCAGGCCCGGGACAGGGGGCGTCTATGGCTACACCTTC
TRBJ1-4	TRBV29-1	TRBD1	CSVVLQGVREKLFF	TGCAGCGTTGTGTTACAGGGGGTGCGGGAAAAACTGTTTTTT
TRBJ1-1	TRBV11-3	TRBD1	CASSAVTGGEAFF	TGTGCCAGCAGCGCAGTTACAGGGGGTGAAGCTTTCTTT
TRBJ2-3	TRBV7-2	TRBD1	CASSSRAGTGYYTQYF	TGTGCCAGCAGCTCCAGGGCCGGGACAGGGTATTATACGCAGTATTTT
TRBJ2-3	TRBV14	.	CASSQVYRASTDTQYF	TGTGCCAGCAGCCAAGTATACAGGGCAAGCACAGATACGCAGTATTTT
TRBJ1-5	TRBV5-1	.	CASSFTPGSSNQPQHF	TGCGCCAGCAGCTTTACTCCCGGGTCGAGCAATCAGCCCCAGCATTTT
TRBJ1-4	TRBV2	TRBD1	CASGRTGAGNEKLFF	TGTGCCAGCGGAAGGACAGGGGCCGGGAATGAAAAACTGTTTTTT
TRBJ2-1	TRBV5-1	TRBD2	CASSLVVAGLYNEQFF	TGCGCCAGCAGCTTGGTGGTAGCGGGCCTTTACAATGAGCAGTTCTTC
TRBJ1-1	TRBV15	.	CATSRVDWNREEAFF	TGTGCCACCAGCAGAGTAGATTGGAATCGGGAAGAAGCTTTCTTT
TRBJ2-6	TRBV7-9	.	CASSSPRTESSGANVLTF	TGTGCCAGCAGCTCCCCTCGGACTGAAAGCTCTGGGGCCAACGTCCTGACTTTC
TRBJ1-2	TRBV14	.	CASSQDLNYGYTF	TGTGCCAGCAGCCAAGATTTAAACTATGGCTACACCTTC
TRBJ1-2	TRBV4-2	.	CASSQDGQWGQDGYTF	TGTGCCAGCAGCCAAGACGGGCAGTGGGGACAAGATGGCTACACCTTC
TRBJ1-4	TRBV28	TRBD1	CASSQGVEEKLFF	TGTGCCAGCAGCCAGGGGGTGGAGGAAAAACTGTTTTTT
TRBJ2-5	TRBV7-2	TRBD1	CASSSSWDSQETQYF	TGTGCCAGCAGCTCCTCCTGGGACAGCCAAGAGACCCAGTACTTC
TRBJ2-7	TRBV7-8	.	CASSLASGAFGYF	TGTGCCAGCAGCTTAGCGTCTGGGGCGTTTGGGTACTTC
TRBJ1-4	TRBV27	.	CASSLWGEGNEKLFF	TGTGCCAGCAGTTTATGGGGGGAAGGGAATGAAAAACTGTTTTTT
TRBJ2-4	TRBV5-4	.	CASSLASSGEDIQYF	TGTGCCAGCAGCTTGGCCTCTTCCGGGGAAGACATTCAGTACTTC
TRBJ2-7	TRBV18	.	CASSSKEGEQYF	TGTGCCAGCTCAAGCAAGGAGGGGGAGCAGTACTTC
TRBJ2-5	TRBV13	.	CASSDRTGGETQYF	TGTGCCAGCAGCGATCGGACTGGGGGGGAGACCCAGTACTTC
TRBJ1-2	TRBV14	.	CASRKSGNYGYTF	TGTGCCAGCAGAAAATCAGGGAACTATGGCTACACCTTC
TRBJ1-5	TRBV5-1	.	CASSLDGQPQHF	TGCGCCAGCAGCTTGGACGGGCAGCCCCAGCATTTT
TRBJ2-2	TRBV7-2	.	CASSSVNTGELFF	TGTGCCAGCAGCTCGGTTAACACCGGGGAGCTGTTTTTT
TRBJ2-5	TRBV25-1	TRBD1	CASSEYGTGKETQYF	TGTGCCAGCAGTGAATATGGGACAGGGAAAGAGACCCAGTACTTC
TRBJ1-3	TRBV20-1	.	CSAGQGNTIYF	TGCAGTGCAGGACAAGGAAACACCATATATTTT
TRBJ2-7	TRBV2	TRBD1	CASSRDSLQTYEQYF	TGTGCCAGCAGTCGGGACAGCCTTCAAACCTACGAGCAGTACTTC
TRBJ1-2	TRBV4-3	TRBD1	CASSGRDRGYYGYTF	TGCGCCAGCAGCGGCCGGGACAGGGGGTACTATGGCTACACCTTC
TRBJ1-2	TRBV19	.	CASSATNTDRLYGYTF	TGTGCCAGTAGTGCCACCAACACAGACAGACTCTATGGCTACACCTTC